The 11 T cell receptor beta chains below all came from one sample that was sequenced in a study of blood T cell repertoires in COVID-19 (dated by TCRdb to 2019 to 2021). Library method: the immunoSEQ multiplex PCR assay. This is the immuneACCESS table as TCRdb keeps it, with only in-frame sequences that have V and J called. A part of the clones is gone; compared with another copy, unresolved V genes explain less than half, and the rest is unexplained. Across this sample there are 380,000 or so clones, with around 90% seen only once. The ten largest clones take up roughly 2% of the sample. Sequencing was carried out using PBMCs or T cells enriched from blood (not recorded which). Receptors originate from a woman aged 40-49 years with acute COVID-19.

This chain connects TRBV9 to TRBJ1-2; 7 nucleotides align to TRBD1. With V trimmed by 7 bases and J by 4 bases, 7 bases remained unmatched. The CDR3 loop spans 13 amino acids. CDR1 SGDLS and CDR2 YYNGEE come from the germline V gene. The CDR3 sequence is CASGRRQGYGYTF. In nucleotides, the CDR3 is TGTGCCAGCGGGAGGAGACAGGGCTATGGCTACACCTTC.

This sequence joins TRBV12-3 or TRBV12-4 and TRBJ1-2; TRBD1 aligns across 7 bases. The CDR3 is 13 amino acids. V was clipped by 6 bases and J by 7 bases; unmatched bases: 8. The CDR3 nucleotides are TGTGCCAGCAGAACAGACAGGGTGGGTGGCTACACCTTC. Translated: CASRTDRVGGYTF.

The rearrangement links TRBV5-1 to TRBJ2-3; D is unclear. V was cut by 0 bases and J by 0 bases, with 11 bases left in between. Germline V gene data show CDR1 as SGHRS and CDR2 as YFSETQ. This CDR3 is 16 amino acids long. CDR3 residues: CASSLEQPYSTDTQYF. The CDR3 region has the DNA TGCGCCAGCAGCTTGGAACAGCCATATAGCACAGATACGCAGTATTTT. Full variable domain (remainder filled in from reference TRBV5-1 and TRBJ2-3): KAGVTQTPRYLIKTRGQQVTLSCSPISGHRSVSWYQQTPGQGLQFLFEYFSETQRNKGNFPGRFSGRQFSNSRSEMNVSTLELGDSALYLCASSLEQPYSTDTQYFGPGTRLTVL.

In this sample, this clone turned up a few times. The J gene is TRBJ2-7, the V gene TRBV6-6; 7 bases line up with TRBD1. The CDR3 totals 14 residues. Germline trimming cut 6 bases from V and 3 bases from J; bases unmatched to any gene: 8. Germline lookup yields CDR1 MNHNY and CDR2 SVGAGI (reference sequence). CDR3 residues: CASRDRERVYEQYF. CDR3 coding DNA: TGTGCCAGCAGAGACAGGGAACGGGTCTACGAGCAGTACTTC.

This clone was found once. This chain links TRBV11-2 with TRBJ2-7; TRBD2 matches at 12 bases. The CDR3 runs to 16 residues. The junction had 7 bases not matched to a gene; V was cut back by 2 bases and J by 5 bases. CDR1 SGHAT and CDR2 FQNNGV come from the germline V gene. The CDR3 DNA reads TGTGCCAGCAGCTTACTAGCGGGGGGGCAACCAGACGAGCAGTACTTC. This encodes CASSLLAGGQPDEQYF.

V is TRBV2 and J is TRBJ1-5; TRBD1 agrees at 11 bases. From germline, CDR1 is SNHLY and CDR2 FYNNEI. The CDR3 consists of 15 residues. The ends lost 7 bases at V and 3 bases at J; junction bases unmatched: 5. For the CDR3, the DNA is TGTGCCAGCAACGGGGACAGGGGGGTCAATCAGCCCCAGCATTTT. Encoded protein: CASNGDRGVNQPQHF.

CDR3: CATSGLRTDTQYF. In DNA, the CDR3 is TGTGCCACCTCCGGGTTACGCACAGATACGCAGTATTTT. The rearrangement uses TRBV24-1 and TRBJ2-3; D is unclear. V lost 9 bases to trimming and J lost 1 base, with 10 bases between them. Germline CDR1 reads KGHDR; CDR2 reads SFDVKD. The CDR3 sequence is 13 residues long.

V usage is TRBV27 and J usage is TRBJ1-5, with D tentatively TRBD1 (5 bases). The V and J ends lost 5 bases and 9 bases respectively, with 14 bases between them. The CDR3 length is 13 residues. In germline, CDR1 is MNHEY, CDR2 SMNVEV (reference sequence). CDR3 sequence reads: CASSQNPQGPQHF. The CDR3 DNA sequence: TGTGCCAGCAGTCAAAATCCTCAGGGGCCCCAGCATTTT.

V usage is TRBV29-1 and J usage is TRBJ1-1; D is perhaps TRBD1 (6 bases). CDR3 size: 13 residues. Germline V gene data show CDR1 as SQVTM and CDR2 as ANQGSEA. V lost 7 bases and J 1 base, leaving 13 bases between the germline ends. The CDR3 protein is CSAGRTENTEAFF. Written as DNA, the CDR3 is TGCAGCGCCGGCCGGACAGAGAACACTGAAGCTTTCTTT.

The genes are TRBV7-9 and TRBJ1-5; 8 bases are a match to TRBD1. Germline values: CDR1 SEHNR, CDR2 FQNEAQ (reference sequence). V trimming: 6 bases; J trimming: 4 bases; junction bases outside the gene matches: 8. The CDR3 is made up of 15 amino acids. The CDR3: CASRPGTGPNQPQHF. CDR3 bases: TGTGCCAGCAGACCCGGGACAGGCCCTAATCAGCCCCAGCATTTT.

The rearrangement uses TRBV12-3 or TRBV12-4 and TRBJ2-1, with D unclear. With 2 bases removed from V and 7 bases from J, the gap between germline ends came to 6 bases. This CDR3 comprises 12 residues. The CDR3 reads CASSLQVNEQFF. DNA of the CDR3: TGTGCCAGCAGTTTACAGGTGAATGAGCAGTTCTTC.